A single sample gave rise to the 10 T cell receptor beta chains below, sequenced in a study of T-cell reconstitution after alpha-beta-depleted transplantation in children. TCRbeta library preparation incorporated unique molecular identifiers. Via MiXCR, TCRdb re-called the PCR reads, giving one row per CDR3 protein. This sample carries approximately 220,000 distinct CDR3 sequences, roughly a sixth of them seen once, and the ten largest clones take about 45%. The source material was PBMCs, mostly from graft donor cells, sampled 360 days after TCRalphabeta/CD19-depleted stem cell transplant. Receptors originate from a male patient between 2 and 15 years old who had a stem cell transplant for acute lymphoblastic leukemia, so the T cells may come from the graft donor.

The chain carries TRBV19 and TRBJ2-7; 7 positions match TRBD1. Looked up from germline, CDR1 is LNHDA and CDR2 is SQIVND (reference sequence). The CDR3 extends over 17 amino acids. Trimming at V came to 5 bases and at J to 0 bases, leaving 13 bases not matched to a gene. The DNA of the CDR3 is TGTGCCAGTAGTTTCCGGGACAGTAATTTTTACTCCTACGAGCAGTACTTC. Translating gives CASSFRDSNFYSYEQYF.

This clonotype showed up just a few times. V and J are TRBV11-2 and TRBJ2-3; no definite D call. Trimming removed 1 base at V and 6 bases at J, with 11 bases between. CDR1 is SGHAT, CDR2 FQNNGV, per germline. There are 14 residues in the CDR3. The chain's CDR3 is CASSLAWGGDTQYF. The CDR3 nucleotides are TGTGCCAGCAGCTTAGCTTGGGGTGGCGATACGCAGTATTTT.

The chain joins TRBV11-2 to TRBJ2-7; 11 bases align to TRBD2. V lost 5 bases to trimming and J lost 4 bases; unmatched junction nucleotides: 4. The CDR3 spans 14 residues. Germline lookup yields CDR1 SGHAT and CDR2 FQNNGV. For the CDR3, the DNA is TGTGCCAGCAGCCCAACTAGCGGGAGATACGAGCAGTACTTC. Its protein is CASSPTSGRYEQYF. The full variable domain, with the rest looked up from reference TRBV11-2 and TRBJ2-7, is EAGVAQSPRYKIIEKRQSVAFWCNPISGHATLYWYQQILGQGPKLLIQFQNNGVVDDSQLPKDRFSAERLKGVDSTLKIQPAKLEDSAVYLCASSPTSGRYEQYFGPGTRLTVT.

The chain links TRBV10-3 to TRBJ1-3; D gene ambiguous. V gave up 6 bases and J gave up 1 base, with 13 bases separating them. The CDR3 contains 15 residues. CDR1 and CDR2 (germline): ENHRY, SYGVKD. The CDR3 region has the DNA TGTGCCATCAGCCTCTTTGAGAAATCTGGAAACACCATATATTTT. It encodes CAISLFEKSGNTIYF.

This clonotype was picked up many times. This sequence joins TRBV29-1 and TRBJ2-1; D unresolved. This CDR3 has 10 amino acids. V was clipped by 4 bases and J by 9 bases, with 7 bases between them. Germline V gene sequence: CDR1 SQVTM, CDR2 ANQGSEA. CDR3 amino acids: CSVGAGEQFF. In DNA, the CDR3 is TGCAGCGTTGGAGCCGGTGAGCAGTTCTTC.

This rearrangement joins TRBV2 to TRBJ2-3; TRBD1 aligns across 7 bases. The germline V gene has CDR1 SNHLY and CDR2 FYNNEI. The CDR3 has 12 amino acids. Losses at the gene ends were 6 bases for V and 6 bases for J; bases not matched to a gene: 3. The chain's CDR3 is CASRPQGDTQYF. For the CDR3, the DNA is TGTGCCAGCAGGCCACAGGGGGATACGCAGTATTTT.

This clonotype was found a few times. This chain connects TRBV24-1 to TRBJ1-5, with D unresolved. This CDR3 has 12 amino acids. Germline V CDR1 and CDR2: KGHDR, SFDVKD. Trimming shortened V by 1 base and J by 9 bases, and 6 bases separated the two germline ends. This CDR3 is CATSDLKGPQHF. The CDR3 DNA reads as TGTGCCACCAGTGATTTAAAGGGGCCCCAGCATTTT.

A few counts support this clonotype. The CDR3: CASSFDSSEQFF. The CDR3 bases are TGCGCCAGCAGTTTCGACAGTTCTGAGCAGTTCTTC. The chain couples TRBV5-1 to TRBJ2-1; the D gene is possibly TRBD1 (5 bases). CDR1 and CDR2 (germline): SGHRS, YFSETQ. The germline V and J ends were trimmed by 5 bases and 9 bases, with 12 bases remaining between them. This CDR3 is 12 amino acids long.

This clonotype was counted between two and nine times. The chain carries TRBV6-5 and TRBJ2-6, with D perhaps assigned TRBD1 or TRBD2 (5 bases each). This CDR3 is 16 amino acids long. Per germline, CDR1 MNHEY and CDR2 SVGAGI. V shed 8 bases and J shed 1 base, with 15 bases lying between them. The CDR3 region has the DNA TGTGCCAGCCGCCGGGGCACGCTATCTGGGGCCAACGTCCTGACTTTC. Encoded protein: CASRRGTLSGANVLTF.

The chain joins TRBV20-1 to TRBJ2-7; D perhaps matches TRBD1 (5 bases). The CDR3 spans 12 residues. Between the trimmed V and J ends, which lost 3 bases and 6 bases, there was a span of 12 bases. Germline V lookup: CDR1 DFQATT, CDR2 SNEGSKA (reference sequence). Written as DNA, the CDR3 is TGCAGTGCTAGTCGGCAGGGTTCCGAGCAGTACTTC. Amino acid sequence: CSASRQGSEQYF.